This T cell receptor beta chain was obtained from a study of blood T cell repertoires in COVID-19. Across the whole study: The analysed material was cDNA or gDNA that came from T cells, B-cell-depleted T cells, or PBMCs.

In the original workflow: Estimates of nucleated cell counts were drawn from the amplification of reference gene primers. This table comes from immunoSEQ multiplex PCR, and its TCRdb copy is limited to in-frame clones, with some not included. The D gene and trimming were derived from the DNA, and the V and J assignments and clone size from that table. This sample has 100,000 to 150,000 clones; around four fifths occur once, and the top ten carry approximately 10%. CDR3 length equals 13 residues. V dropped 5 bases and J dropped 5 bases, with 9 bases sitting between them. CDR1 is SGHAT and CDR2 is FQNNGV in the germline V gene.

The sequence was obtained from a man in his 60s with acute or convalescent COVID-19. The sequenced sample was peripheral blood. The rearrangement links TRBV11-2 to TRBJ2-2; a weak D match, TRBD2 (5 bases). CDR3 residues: CASSQRRTGELFF. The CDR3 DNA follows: TGTGCCAGCAGCCAAAGGAGGACCGGGGAGCTGTTTTTT.